The next 17 T cell receptor beta chains were all read from a single sample in a study of control samples from healthy donors and cancer patients. Profiled with immunoSEQ multiplex PCR; TCRdb holds only in-frame clones, not every one. The sample lists more than 70,000 clones, approximately 94% occurring once. Sequencing input: blood. These receptors were collected from a woman in her thirties in good health.

The V and J genes are TRBV5-1 and TRBJ1-6; no clear D gene. V was pared by 0 bases and J by 5 bases, with 6 bases between. Looked up from germline, CDR1 is SGHRS and CDR2 is YFSETQ. This CDR3 has 14 residues. The CDR3 DNA is TGCGCCAGCAGCTTGGCGGGAGATAATTCACCCCTCCACTTT. This translates into CASSLAGDNSPLHF.

J is TRBJ2-6 and V is TRBV18; TRBD2 might be the D (6 bases). CDR3 length: 19 amino acids. In germline, CDR1 is KGHSH, CDR2 LQKENI. Trimming stripped 1 base from V and 0 bases from J, with 16 bases between. The CDR3 nucleotides are TGTGCCAGCTCACCACAGGTCCCGGGACTTAGCTCTGGGGCCAACGTCCTGACTTTC. Its translation: CASSPQVPGLSSGANVLTF.

In this sample, this clone turned up a few times. V gene TRBV11-2 combines with J gene TRBJ1-6, with 9 bases identical to TRBD1. The junction had 7 bases not matched to a gene; V was cut back by 4 bases and J by 9 bases. The length of the CDR3 is 15 residues. In germline, CDR1 is SGHAT, CDR2 FQNNGV. The CDR3 loop reads CASSSGQGLGSPLHF. For the CDR3, the DNA is TGTGCCAGCAGCTCGGGACAGGGCTTAGGTTCACCCCTCCACTTT.

The chain is built from TRBV28 and TRBJ1-4; 8 bases are a match to TRBD1. V dropped 5 bases and J dropped 5; count of bases not matched to a gene: 7. From germline, CDR1 is MDHEN and CDR2 SYDVKM. The CDR3 length is 15 residues. The CDR3 protein is CASSQFGDRNEKLFF. CDR3 DNA sequence: TGTGCCAGCAGTCAATTTGGGGACAGGAATGAAAAACTGTTTTTT.

The CDR3 region is CASSQGLGEKLFF. In nucleotides, the CDR3 is TGTGCCAGCAGCCAAGGCTTGGGGGAAAAACTGTTTTTT. The chain is built from TRBV3-1 (or the pseudogene TRBV3-2) and TRBJ1-4, with D unresolved. Germline values: CDR1 LGHDT, CDR2 YNNKEL (reference sequence). The CDR3 length is 13 residues. Trimming pared 1 base from V and 8 bases from J, leaving 8 bases between.

The V and J genes are TRBV5-1 and TRBJ2-1; TRBD2 matches 7 bases. Germline CDR1 is SGHRS and CDR2 is YFSETQ. Trimming removed 0 bases from V and 3 bases from J; junction bases left unmatched: 3. The CDR3 loop spans 15 amino acids. For the CDR3, the DNA is TGCGCCAGCAGCTTGGAAGGGACTAACTACAATGAGCAGTTCTTC. Amino acid sequence: CASSLEGTNYNEQFF.

V is TRBV20-1 and J is TRBJ1-1; D is unresolved. Trimming cost V 3 bases and J 0 bases, with 11 bases left between them. Germline-derived CDR1 and CDR2 are DFQATT and SNEGSKA (reference sequence). CDR3 length: 14 residues. The CDR3 sequence is CSASVSGLNTEAFF. The DNA for the CDR3 is TGCAGTGCTAGTGTGTCGGGATTGAACACTGAAGCTTTCTTT.

This chain uses TRBV5-1 with TRBJ1-4; 9 bases align to TRBD1. The CDR3 loop spans 16 amino acids. Germline lookup yields CDR1 SGHRS and CDR2 YFSETQ. V was pared by 4 bases and J by 7 bases, with 11 bases of the junction left unmatched. CDR3 loop: CASSPDRGSISEKLFF. The CDR3 DNA reads as TGCGCCAGCAGCCCGGACAGGGGCTCTATCAGTGAAAAACTGTTTTTT.

The CDR3 here is CATLSPYPSGNTIYF. The CDR3 DNA reads as TGTGCCACCCTTAGCCCTTACCCCTCTGGAAACACCATATATTTT. This chain joins TRBV2 and TRBJ1-3; D ambiguous. Trimming took off 10 bases at V and 0 bases at J, with 16 bases between the two ends. The V gene's germline CDR1 is SNHLY and CDR2 FYNNEI. CDR3 length: 15 amino acids.

CDR3 coding DNA: TGTGCCAGCAGTCCTAAAATGGGAGGGAAAGGGACTGAAGCTTTCTTT. It specifies CASSPKMGGKGTEAFF. The chain is built from TRBV3-1 (or the pseudogene TRBV3-2) and TRBJ1-1; no clear D gene. This CDR3 has 16 residues. Germline V gene data show CDR1 as LGHDT and CDR2 as YNNKEL (reference sequence). The V gene lost 6 bases and the J gene lost 5 bases, with 22 bases spanning the gap.

This clone was counted once. This rearrangement joins TRBV2 to TRBJ2-3; D is tentatively TRBD1 or TRBD2 (6 bases each). In germline, CDR1 is SNHLY, CDR2 FYNNEI. This CDR3 region has 17 residues. V lost 2 bases and J 1 base, leaving 16 bases between the germline ends. The CDR3 region is CASSEWVGGLGTDTQYF. The CDR3 DNA follows: TGTGCCAGCAGTGAATGGGTGGGGGGCCTGGGCACAGATACGCAGTATTTT.

The chain joins TRBV14 to TRBJ1-1; no clear D. There are 13 residues in the CDR3. Germline V gene data show CDR1 as SGHDN and CDR2 as FVKESK. V gave up 6 bases and J gave up 0 bases, with 8 bases separating them. The CDR3 spells CASSPVLNTEAFF. The CDR3, as DNA: TGTGCCAGCAGTCCGGTCCTGAACACTGAAGCTTTCTTT.

The V and J genes are TRBV12-5 and TRBJ2-3, with 9 bases aligning to TRBD2. With 7 bases clipped from V and 2 bases from J, the junction kept 4 bases outside the gene matches. Germline loops: CDR1 LGHNT, CDR2 FRNRAP. The CDR3 loop spans 14 amino acids. In DNA form, the CDR3 reads TGTGCTAGTGCGCTAGCGGGGACCACAGATACGCAGTATTTT. Translating it yields CASALAGTTDTQYF.

DNA for the CDR3: TGTGCCTGGAGCCTCCCAAGCCGATTGGTAGAGCCCCAGCATTTT. It codes for CAWSLPSRLVEPQHF. The chain combines TRBV30 with TRBJ1-5; D is unclear. Germline CDR1 reads GTSNPN; CDR2 reads SVGIG (reference sequence). The V gene lost 3 bases and the J gene lost 8 bases, with 20 bases spanning the gap. This CDR3 is built from 15 residues.

The CDR3 DNA sequence: TGTGCCAGCAGTTACTCGACACCCCTTGATTCTCAGCCCCAGCATTTT. Residues: CASSYSTPLDSQPQHF. The V call is TRBV6-5, the J call TRBJ1-5, with D uncertain. The V end lost 0 bases, the J end lost 6 bases, and 15 bases lay between the germline ends. The CDR3 spans 16 residues. Germline V lookup: CDR1 MNHEY, CDR2 SVGAGI.

The rearrangement uses TRBV5-5 and TRBJ1-1, with D possibly matching TRBD1 (5 bases). This CDR3 is 14 amino acids long. Germline V lookup: CDR1 SGHKS, CDR2 YYEKEE (reference sequence). V dropped 4 bases and J dropped 7 bases, with 17 bases sitting between them. In nucleotides, the CDR3 is TGTGCCAGCAGCCATCTCCGGGGGAAGGTTGAAGCTTTCTTT. As protein: CASSHLRGKVEAFF. Combining the CDR3 with reference TRBV5-5 and TRBJ1-1 gives the whole variable domain DAGVTQSPTHLIKTRGQQVTLRCSPISGHKSVSWYQQVLGQGPQFIFQYYEKEERGRGNFPDRFSARQFPNYSSELNVNALLLGDSALYLCASSHLRGKVEAFFGQGTRLTVV.

The V and J genes are TRBV4-2 and TRBJ2-7, with 8 positions matching TRBD2. In germline, CDR1 is LGHNA, CDR2 YNFKEQ. The CDR3 spans 18 residues. V lost 0 bases, J lost 5 bases, and 15 bases stayed unmatched. The CDR3 coding sequence is TGTGCCAGCAGCCAAGATCGGTTGGTCGCGGGGGGATCCGACGAGCAGTACTTC. It yields the protein CASSQDRLVAGGSDEQYF.